The 23 T cell receptor beta chains given below trace back to one sample, sequenced in a study of T cells in Graves' hyperthyroidism and ophthalmopathy. Amplification of TCR beta CDR3 regions was performed using RNA transcripts as template. Initially, a first-round RT-PCR of the TCR CDR3 employed the HTBI primer set. TCRdb passed the multiplex PCR reads through MiXCR, listing each CDR3 protein once. In the table there are about 710,000 distinct CDR3 sequences, about a sixth of which are singletons. The sample was blood. The receptor set was obtained from a man aged 18-30 years with Graves' hyperthyroidism.

This clonotype was seen only a few times. The chain employs TRBV6-1 and TRBJ2-2, with unresolved D. Germline-derived CDR1 and CDR2 are MNHNS and SASEGT. This CDR3 spans 14 amino acids. The V end lost 7 bases, the J end lost 4 bases, and 13 bases lay between the germline ends. CDR3 sequence: CASKVYRATGELFF. The CDR3 DNA reads as TGTGCCAGCAAGGTTTACAGAGCCACCGGGGAGCTGTTTTTT.

This clonotype was seen ten or more times. V is TRBV12-3 or TRBV12-4 and J is TRBJ1-1, with 12 bases identical to TRBD1. V gave up 3 bases and J gave up 4 bases; unmatched junction bases: 6. The CDR3 totals 16 residues. CDR3 sequence (DNA): TGTGCCAGCAGTTTTGGGACAGGGGGCGGAAGCACTGAAGCTTTCTTT. Amino acids: CASSFGTGGGSTEAFF.

Many counts were recorded for this clonotype. The V call is TRBV6-1, the J call TRBJ2-3, with TRBD2 matching over 10 bases. CDR3 length equals 15 residues. V was pared by 4 bases and J by 7 bases, with 8 bases of the junction left unmatched. Germline CDR1 reads MNHNS; CDR2 reads SASEGT. CDR3 sequence: CASSVLAGEGNTQYF. The CDR3 coding sequence is TGTGCCAGCAGTGTGCTAGCGGGAGAGGGTAATACGCAGTATTTT.

This clonotype was seen a few times. The rearrangement links TRBV27 to TRBJ2-1, with D possibly being TRBD1 (5 bases). There are 14 residues in the CDR3. Trimming took 2 bases from V and 4 from J, leaving 9 bases between them. Germline assignment: CDR1 MNHEY and CDR2 SMNVEV (reference sequence). The CDR3 DNA is TGTGCCAGCAGTTTACAGGACACTTACAATGAGCAGTTCTTC. Its translation is CASSLQDTYNEQFF.

In this sample, this clonotype turned up many times. J is TRBJ1-6 and V is TRBV28; 7 nucleotides align to TRBD1. CDR3 length: 13 amino acids. From germline, CDR1 is MDHEN and CDR2 SYDVKM. J was trimmed by 4 bases and V by 8 bases; bases with no gene match: 2. DNA for the CDR3: TGTGCCAGCCGACAGGGTTATAATTCACCCCTCCACTTT. It is translated as CASRQGYNSPLHF.

Of note for this clonotype: A much larger clone is a single base away; this may be a read error. The chain is built from TRBV5-6 and TRBJ2-6, with TRBD1 matching 7 bases. This CDR3 comprises 15 residues. J was trimmed by 2 bases and V by 3 bases; bases with no gene match: 2. Germline CDR1 reads SGHDT; CDR2 reads YYEEEE. The CDR3 reads CASSSDRAGANVLTF. CDR3 DNA sequence: TGTGCCAGCAGCTCCGACAGGGCTGGGGCCAACGTCCTGACTTTC.

This clonotype has ten or more counts. V usage is TRBV20-1 and J usage is TRBJ2-5; no clear D. Germline CDR1 is DFQATT and CDR2 is SNEGSKA (reference sequence). The CDR3 is 12 amino acids. V lost 6 bases, J lost 7 bases, and 15 bases lay in between. The CDR3 is CSAIRRSRTQYF. DNA of the CDR3: TGCAGTGCCATAAGACGGTCTCGGACCCAGTACTTC.

In its sample, this clonotype was seen many times. The chain employs TRBV15 and TRBJ2-1; 7 bases are a match to TRBD2. The CDR3 length is 17 residues. Germline V lookup: CDR1 LNHNV, CDR2 YYDKDF (reference sequence). The junction had 8 bases not matched to a gene; V was cut back by 3 bases and J by 0 bases. The CDR3 DNA reads TGTGCCACCAGCAGTGGAGAGCGGGACTACTCCTACAATGAGCAGTTCTTC. Protein: CATSSGERDYSYNEQFF.

The chain recombines TRBV20-1 with TRBJ1-3, with D hard to call. The CDR3 contains 13 residues. V was cut by 3 bases and J by 6 bases, with 12 bases left in between. The V gene's germline CDR1 is DFQATT and CDR2 SNEGSKA (reference sequence). The CDR3 protein is CSASKQEENTIYF. The CDR3 region has the DNA TGCAGTGCTAGCAAGCAGGAAGAAAACACCATATATTTT.

This clonotype was counted at least ten times. The chain combines TRBV12-3 or TRBV12-4 with TRBJ1-5; D uncertain. The V gene lost 6 bases and the J gene lost 5 bases, with 14 bases spanning the gap. This CDR3 is 14 amino acids long. The CDR3 sequence: CASSRDTLDQPQHF. The DNA of the CDR3 is TGTGCCAGCAGCCGCGACACGTTAGATCAGCCCCAGCATTTT.

The table lists this clonotype with many counts. CDR3 nucleotide sequence: TGTGCCAGCAGCCAAGACGACTTCAATCAGCCCCAGCATTTT. Amino acids: CASSQDDFNQPQHF. V gene TRBV3-1 combines with J gene TRBJ1-5; D is unclear. Germline V gene sequence: CDR1 LGHDT, CDR2 YNNKEL (reference sequence). V was pared by 0 bases and J by 3 bases, with 6 bases between. The CDR3 consists of 14 residues.

This chain links TRBV4-2 with TRBJ2-3, with D unresolved. The CDR3 is 15 amino acids. Germline V gene sequence: CDR1 LGHNA, CDR2 YNFKEQ. V was clipped by 3 bases and J by 3 bases, with 13 bases between them. CDR3 coding DNA: TGTGCCAGCAGCCAGCGAGGAGTAGCAACAGATACGCAGTATTTT. It yields the protein CASSQRGVATDTQYF.

This clonotype was observed at least ten times. J is TRBJ2-1 and V is TRBV6-2 or TRBV6-3, with a weak D call TRBD2 (5 bases). The CDR3 extends over 14 amino acids. The V and J ends lost 7 bases and 4 bases respectively, with 14 bases between them. Germline V gene sequence: CDR1 MNHEY, CDR2 SVGEGT. CDR3 coding DNA: TGTGCCAGCACTAATCAGGACTGGTACAATGAGCAGTTCTTC. It specifies CASTNQDWYNEQFF.

This clonotype was picked up a small number of times. The chain is built from TRBV19 and TRBJ2-1; no firm D call. V was pared by 5 bases and J by 3 bases, with 11 bases between. The CDR3 is made up of 14 amino acids. Germline V gene lookup returns CDR1 LNHDA and CDR2 SQIVND (reference sequence). The CDR3: CASSDWAGYNEQFF. Written as DNA, the CDR3 is TGTGCCAGTAGTGATTGGGCAGGCTACAATGAGCAGTTCTTC.

This clonotype has at least ten counts. This chain joins TRBV7-3 and TRBJ2-1, with TRBD1 matching 7 bases. The CDR3 covers 18 residues. Germline CDR1 is SGHTA and CDR2 is FQGTGA. The V gene end was trimmed by 0 bases and the J gene end by 8 bases; junction bases not matched to a gene: 16. CDR3 region: CASSLTALGTLGGHEQFF. In nucleotides, the CDR3 is TGTGCCAGCAGCTTAACGGCCCTTGGCACTCTAGGGGGCCATGAGCAGTTCTTC.

The gene calls are TRBV5-4 and TRBJ2-3, with D perhaps matching TRBD1 (6 bases). V dropped 0 bases and J dropped 0 bases, with 11 bases sitting between them. Germline CDR1 and CDR2: SGHNT and YYREEE (reference sequence). The CDR3 is made up of 16 amino acids. The CDR3 region is CASSLGGQTSTDTQYF. The DNA for the CDR3 is TGTGCCAGCAGCTTGGGGGGGCAAACTAGCACAGATACGCAGTATTTT.

This clonotype was observed many times. Here the CDR3 reads CASSHQMGANSPLHF. CDR3 coding DNA: TGTGCCAGCAGCCACCAGATGGGGGCAAATTCACCCCTCCACTTT. The rearrangement uses TRBV7-9 and TRBJ1-6, with D possibly matching TRBD1 (6 bases). Trimming shortened V by 5 bases and J by 7 bases, and 15 bases separated the two germline ends. The germline CDR1 and CDR2 sequences are SEHNR and FQNEAQ (reference sequence). CDR3 length equals 15 residues.

This clonotype was recorded at least ten times. This chain links TRBV11-3 with TRBJ2-7, with TRBD2 as a possible D gene (5 bases). There are 13 residues in the CDR3. V was trimmed by 1 base and J by 5 bases, leaving 9 bases between them. The V gene's germline CDR1 is SGHNT and CDR2 YENEEA. In DNA form, the CDR3 reads TGTGCCAGCAGCTTAGGGGGAGTCAACGAGCAGTACTTC. Its protein product is CASSLGGVNEQYF.

The J gene is TRBJ2-7, the V gene TRBV15; 8 nucleotides align to TRBD1. Germline CDR1 and CDR2: LNHNV and YYDKDF (reference sequence). After removal of 2 bases from V and 5 bases from J, the junction contained 14 bases not matched to a gene. This CDR3 comprises 17 residues. The CDR3 loop is CATSRSQGRTGWDEQYF. The CDR3 bases are TGTGCCACCAGCAGATCCCAAGGAAGGACAGGGTGGGACGAGCAGTACTTC. The full variable domain, in which reference TRBV15 and TRBJ2-7 provide the parts outside the CDR3, is DAMVIQNPRYQVTQFGKPVTLSCSQTLNHNVMYWYQQKSSQAPKLLFHYYDKDFNNEADTPDNFQSRRPNTSFCFLDIRSPGLGDTAMYLCATSRSQGRTGWDEQYFGPGTRLTVT.

This clonotype was found many times. This sequence joins TRBV2 and TRBJ2-7; D gene unclear. Trimming left V 5 bases short and J 5 bases short, with 16 bases between. This CDR3 has 14 residues. CDR1 SNHLY and CDR2 FYNNEI come from the germline V gene. The CDR3 protein is CASSRSTGMDEQYF. The CDR3 coding sequence is TGTGCCAGCAGTCGATCCACGGGCATGGACGAGCAGTACTTC.

This clonotype has a count of ten or more. V and J are TRBV27 and TRBJ2-7; TRBD2 matches at 10 bases. Per germline, CDR1 MNHEY and CDR2 SMNVEV (reference sequence). Trimming cost V 6 bases and J 3 bases; bases outside gene matches: 11. The CDR3 spans 16 residues. The CDR3 spells CASRPEWTSGDYEQYF. As DNA, the CDR3 is TGTGCCAGCAGGCCGGAGTGGACTAGCGGAGACTACGAGCAGTACTTC.

There are many counts of this clonotype. This sequence joins TRBV6-2 or TRBV6-3 and TRBJ2-7; 7 bases are a match to TRBD1. CDR3 length: 16 amino acids. Germline V gives CDR1 MNHEY, CDR2 SVGEGT. With 2 bases clipped from V and 2 bases from J, the junction kept 9 bases outside the gene matches. The CDR3 here is CASSYALRTGPYEQYF. The CDR3 bases are TGTGCCAGCAGTTACGCCCTCCGGACAGGACCCTACGAGCAGTACTTC.

The gene calls are TRBV2 and TRBJ1-6; tentative D call: TRBD1 (5 bases). In germline, CDR1 is SNHLY, CDR2 FYNNEI. The length of the CDR3 is 11 residues. The ends were cut back, 7 bases at V and 11 bases at J, with 9 bases in the middle. Here the CDR3 DNA reads TGTGCCAGCAAGGGGAACGCACCCCTCCACTTT. Amino acid sequence: CASKGNAPLHF.